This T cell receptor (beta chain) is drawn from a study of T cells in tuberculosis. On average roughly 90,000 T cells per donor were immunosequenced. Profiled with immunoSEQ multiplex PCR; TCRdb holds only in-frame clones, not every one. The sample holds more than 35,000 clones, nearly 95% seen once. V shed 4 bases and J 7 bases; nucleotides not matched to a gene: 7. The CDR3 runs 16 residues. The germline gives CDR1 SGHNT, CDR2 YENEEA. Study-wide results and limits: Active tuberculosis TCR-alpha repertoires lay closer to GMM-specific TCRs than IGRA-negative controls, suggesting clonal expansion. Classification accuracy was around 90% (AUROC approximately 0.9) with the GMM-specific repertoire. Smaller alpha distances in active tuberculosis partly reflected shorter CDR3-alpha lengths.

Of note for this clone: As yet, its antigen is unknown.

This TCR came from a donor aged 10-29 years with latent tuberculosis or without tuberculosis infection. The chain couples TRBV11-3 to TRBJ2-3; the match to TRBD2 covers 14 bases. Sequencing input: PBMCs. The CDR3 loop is CASSSAGTSGRNTQYF. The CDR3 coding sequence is TGTGCCAGCAGCTCTGCTGGGACTAGCGGGAGAAATACGCAGTATTTT.